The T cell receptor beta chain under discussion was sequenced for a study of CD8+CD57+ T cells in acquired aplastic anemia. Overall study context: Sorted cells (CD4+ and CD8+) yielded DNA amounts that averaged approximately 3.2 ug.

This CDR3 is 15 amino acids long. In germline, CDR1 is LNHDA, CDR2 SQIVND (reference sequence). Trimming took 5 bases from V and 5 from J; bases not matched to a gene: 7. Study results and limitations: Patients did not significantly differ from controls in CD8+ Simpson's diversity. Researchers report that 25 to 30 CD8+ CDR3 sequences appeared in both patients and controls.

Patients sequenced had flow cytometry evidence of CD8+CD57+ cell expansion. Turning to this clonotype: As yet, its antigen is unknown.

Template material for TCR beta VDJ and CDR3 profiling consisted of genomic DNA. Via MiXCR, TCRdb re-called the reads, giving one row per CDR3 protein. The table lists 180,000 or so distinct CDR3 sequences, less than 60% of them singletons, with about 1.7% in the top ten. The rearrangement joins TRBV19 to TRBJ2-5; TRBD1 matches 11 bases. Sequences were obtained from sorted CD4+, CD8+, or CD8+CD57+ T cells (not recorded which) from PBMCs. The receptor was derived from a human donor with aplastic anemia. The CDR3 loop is CASSRRTGGRETQYF. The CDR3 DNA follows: TGTGCCAGTAGTCGAAGGACAGGGGGCCGTGAGACCCAGTACTTC.